The 13 T cell receptor beta chains given below trace back to one sample, sequenced in a study of immune heterogeneity within non-small cell lung tumors. Multiplex PCR (32 V and 13 J primers) was used to amplify the TCR beta CDR3. TCRdb called the multiplex PCR reads again in MiXCR, with one record for every CDR3 protein. Of about 15,000 distinct CDR3 sequences listed, about a third are singletons. With around 600 ng used per sample, the template was genomic DNA from bulk tumor. While surgery was under way, several biopsies spaced far apart were taken per primary tumor. With untreated, newly diagnosed non-small cell lung cancer, the patients went on to undergo curative surgery. The material sequenced was lung tumor tissue. The receptors originated from a woman between 50 and 59 years old with non-small cell lung cancer.

Worth noting for this clonotype: With a much larger clone just one base away, this may be a read error. The chain couples TRBV4-2 to TRBJ2-7, with D possibly matching TRBD2 (5 bases). V dropped 0 bases and J dropped 0 bases, with 9 bases sitting between them. This CDR3 contains 15 residues. Germline lookup yields CDR1 LGHNA and CDR2 YNFKEQ. In DNA form, the CDR3 reads TGTGCCAGCAGCCAAGAGCCGGGGAGCTCCTACGAGCAGTACTTC. Protein sequence: CASSQEPGSSYEQYF.

Judged by abundance, this clonotype is medium-sized. The chain couples TRBV28 to TRBJ2-1, with no clear D. V was pared by 5 bases and J by 4 bases, with 21 bases between. This CDR3 spans 17 amino acids. The germline gives CDR1 MDHEN, CDR2 SYDVKM. CDR3 protein: CASSQYPTDIPYNEQFF. CDR3 nucleotide sequence: TGTGCCAGCAGTCAATACCCGACGGATATACCATACAATGAGCAGTTCTTC.

This clonotype was counted ten times or more. This sequence joins TRBV7-6 and TRBJ1-6; weak D call: TRBD1 (6 bases). Germline V CDR1 and CDR2: SGHVS, FNYEAQ. The CDR3 totals 15 residues. Deletions cut 5 bases from V and 6 bases from J, with 14 bases between. The CDR3 sequence is CASSALTGSNSPLHF. CDR3 in DNA: TGTGCCAGCAGCGCCCTAACAGGGTCTAATTCACCCCTCCACTTT.

Sample share makes this clonotype medium-sized. This chain links TRBV2 with TRBJ1-1; no reliable D call. From germline, CDR1 is SNHLY and CDR2 FYNNEI. V was shortened by 6 bases and J by 1 base, with 9 bases between the two germline ends. CDR3 length: 13 amino acids. This CDR3 reads CASSLAENTEAFF. The CDR3 DNA sequence: TGTGCCAGCAGCCTGGCCGAGAACACTGAAGCTTTCTTT.

As for this clonotype: One base away lies a much larger clone, so this may be a sequencing read error. CDR3 region: CASSLGAVAGETQYF. The DNA of the CDR3 is TGCGCCAGCAGCTTGGGGGCAGTGGCTGGAGAGACCCAGTACTTC. The chain joins TRBV5-1 to TRBJ2-5; D remains ambiguous. Germline V gives CDR1 SGHRS, CDR2 YFSETQ. The CDR3 runs to 15 residues. The ends were cut back, 0 bases at V and 4 bases at J, with 13 bases in the middle.

The sample holds a few counts of this clonotype. This could be a read error, since a much larger clone is one nucleotide away. This chain uses TRBV4-1 with TRBJ2-1; perhaps TRBD2 as D (5 bases). Germline lookup yields CDR1 MGHRA and CDR2 YSYEKL. The CDR3 sequence is 17 residues long. The V and J ends lost 1 base and 0 bases respectively, with 13 bases between them. CDR3 coding DNA: TGCGCCAGCAGCCAAGGTATGCAGCGGATCTCCTACAATGAGCAGTTCTTC. Translating it yields CASSQGMQRISYNEQFF.

This clonotype was detected many times. The V and J genes are TRBV19 and TRBJ2-3; D is undetermined. The CDR3 covers 14 residues. Trimming stripped 5 bases from V and 0 bases from J, with 9 bases between. The V gene's germline CDR1 is LNHDA and CDR2 SQIVND (reference sequence). CDR3 sequence (DNA): TGTGCCAGTAGTGCAAGCGCTAGCACAGATACGCAGTATTTT. Protein sequence: CASSASASTDTQYF.

Points on this clonotype: One end of the junction fails to match germline, which may point to a read error. This rearrangement joins TRBV2 to TRBJ2-2, with D uncertain. CDR1 and CDR2 (germline): SNHLY, FYNNEI. This CDR3 comprises 14 residues. Written as DNA, the CDR3 is TGTGCCAGCAGTGAAAACACGAAAACCGGGGAGCTGTTTTTT. Protein sequence: CASSENTKTGELFF.

This clonotype was found many times. CDR3 nucleotides: TGCAGTGCTAGGAAAGGAGATACGCAGTATTTT. As protein: CSARKGDTQYF. The chain links TRBV20-1 to TRBJ2-3; D gene ambiguous. V lost 3 bases and J lost 5, with 6 bases in between. CDR1 is DFQATT and CDR2 is SNEGSKA in the germline V gene (reference sequence). CDR3 length equals 11 residues.

This clonotype appeared a few times. This may be a read error: a much more frequent sequence differs by one nucleotide. In nucleotides, the CDR3 is TGTGCCACCAGTGAGTTCGTGGGATCCTATGGCTACACCTTC. Residues: CATSEFVGSYGYTF. The V and J genes are TRBV10-3 and TRBJ1-2, with no clear D. This CDR3 spans 14 amino acids. Germline CDR1 reads ENHRY; CDR2 reads SYGVKD.

In regard to this clonotype: One end of the junction is discordant with germline, which a read error may explain. This chain links TRBV12-3 or TRBV12-4 with TRBJ1-1; D unclear. The CDR3 loop spans 13 amino acids. CDR3 nucleotides: TGTGCCAGCAATTTAGAGGGATCCACTGAAGCTTTCTTT. Amino acid sequence: CASNLEGSTEAFF.

This clonotype has at least ten counts. The chain combines TRBV6-1 with TRBJ1-4, with 9 bases aligning to TRBD1. The germline CDR1 and CDR2 sequences are MNHNS and SASEGT. The CDR3 length is 16 residues. After removal of 5 bases from V and 8 bases from J, the junction contained 12 bases not matched to a gene. CDR3: CASSFAPGQGLEKLFF. Here the CDR3 DNA reads TGTGCCAGCAGTTTCGCCCCGGGACAGGGTCTCGAAAAACTGTTTTTT.

This clonotype was observed at least ten times. The rearrangement joins TRBV5-1 to TRBJ2-3, with D uncertain. The V gene's germline CDR1 is SGHRS and CDR2 YFSETQ. The germline V and J ends were trimmed by 3 bases and 5 bases, with 7 bases remaining between them. This CDR3 comprises 12 residues. The CDR3 coding sequence is TGCGCCAGCAGCTCCAATGGAGATACGCAGTATTTT. Translated, it gives CASSSNGDTQYF.